This T cell receptor beta chain was identified during a study of long-term antiretroviral therapy in people with HIV. The authors ran the immunoSEQ assay, v3.0, at survey level. The method was immunoSEQ multiplex PCR; TCRdb's version includes in-frame clones alone and lacks a portion of them. The sample holds approximately 24,000 clones, 80% to 85% seen once. Points on this clone: Its cognate antigen is unknown.

The germline V gene has CDR1 SQVTM and CDR2 ANQGSEA. V was pared by 2 bases and J by 8 bases, with 15 bases between. The CDR3 covers 13 residues. Study-wide findings and caveats: Clones showing expansion before ART dominated the repertoire at all time points.

Among participants with HIV, every one received treatment in the United States. The V call is TRBV29-1, the J call TRBJ1-2, with a tentative D call TRBD1 (6 bases). The TCR comes from a woman in her late teens or twenties with HIV. The sample consisted of unsorted PBMCs, taken at the start of antiretroviral therapy, before treatment. In DNA, the CDR3 is TGCAGCGTTGAATCGGGGGCAAGAAAAGGCTACACCTTC. Translation gives CSVESGARKGYTF.